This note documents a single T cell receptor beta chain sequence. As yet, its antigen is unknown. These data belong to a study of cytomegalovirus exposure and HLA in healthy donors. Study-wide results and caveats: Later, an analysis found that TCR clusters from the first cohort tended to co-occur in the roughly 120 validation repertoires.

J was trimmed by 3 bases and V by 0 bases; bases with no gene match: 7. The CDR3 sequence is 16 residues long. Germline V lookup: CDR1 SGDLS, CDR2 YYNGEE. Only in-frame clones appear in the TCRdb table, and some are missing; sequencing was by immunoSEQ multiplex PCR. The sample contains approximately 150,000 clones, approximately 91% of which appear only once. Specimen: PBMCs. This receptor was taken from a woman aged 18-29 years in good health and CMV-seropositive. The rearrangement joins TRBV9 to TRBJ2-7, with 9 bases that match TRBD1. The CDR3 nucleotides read TGTGCCAGCAGCGTAGCCCCCAGACAGGGGGTCTACGAGCAGTACTTC. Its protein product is CASSVAPRQGVYEQYF.